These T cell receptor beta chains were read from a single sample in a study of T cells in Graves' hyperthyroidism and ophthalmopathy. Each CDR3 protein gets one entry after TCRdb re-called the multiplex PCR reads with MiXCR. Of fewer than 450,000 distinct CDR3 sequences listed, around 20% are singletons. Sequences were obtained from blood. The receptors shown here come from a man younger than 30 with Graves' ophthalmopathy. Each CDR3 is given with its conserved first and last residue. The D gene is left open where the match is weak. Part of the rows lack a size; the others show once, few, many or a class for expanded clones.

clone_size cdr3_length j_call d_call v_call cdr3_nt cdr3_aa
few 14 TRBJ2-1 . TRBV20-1 TGCAGTGCTAGAAGGCCTAGCCTCTACAATGAGCAGTTCTTC CSARRPSLYNEQFF
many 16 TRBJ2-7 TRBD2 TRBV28 TGTGCCAGCAGTTTGTCCCATAGCGGGGGGCCCTACGAGCAGTACTTC CASSLSHSGGPYEQYF
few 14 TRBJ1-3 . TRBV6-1 TGTGCCAGCAAGTCGGGGCATACTGGAAACACCATATATTTT CASKSGHTGNTIYF
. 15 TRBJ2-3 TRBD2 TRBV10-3 TGTGCCATCAGTGAGCCCGGGGGGAGCACAGATACGCAGTATTTT CAISEPGGSTDTQYF
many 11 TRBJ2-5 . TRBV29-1 TGCAGCGGATTAGTGGGGGAGACCCAGTACTTC CSGLVGETQYF
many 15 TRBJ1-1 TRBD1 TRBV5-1 TGCGCCAGCAGCTTGCTTCAGGGGGCTAACACTGAAGCTTTCTTT CASSLLQGANTEAFF
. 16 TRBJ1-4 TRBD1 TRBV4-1 TGCGCCAGCAGCCAGATGCCGGGACAGGATAATGAAAAACTGTTTTTT CASSQMPGQDNEKLFF
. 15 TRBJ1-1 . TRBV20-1 TGCAGTGCTCGTGATCGCCGGGTTGGGCTCACTGAAGCTTTCTTT CSARDRRVGLTEAFF
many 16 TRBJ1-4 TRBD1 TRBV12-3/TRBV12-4 TGTGCCAGCAGTTTAGCGCCGGGACAGGGGGCGGAAAAACTGTTTTTT CASSLAPGQGAEKLFF
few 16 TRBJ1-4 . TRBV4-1 TGCGCCAGCAGCCAAGATGGTGCCCGTGGGGCTGAAAAACTGTTTTTT CASSQDGARGAEKLFF
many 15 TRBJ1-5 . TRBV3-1 TGTGCCAGCAGCCTGGGGGTAGGAAGCAATCAGCCCCAGCATTTT CASSLGVGSNQPQHF
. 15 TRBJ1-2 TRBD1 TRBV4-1 TGCGCCAGCAGCCAAGAGACAGGGGAATACTATGGCTACACCTTC CASSQETGEYYGYTF
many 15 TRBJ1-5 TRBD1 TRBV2 TGTGCCAGCAGTGAGTCTGGACAGGGGCTTCAGCCCCAGCATTTT CASSESGQGLQPQHF
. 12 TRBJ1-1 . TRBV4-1 TGCGCCAGCAGCCAAAGGGAAACTGAAGCTTTCTTT CASSQRETEAFF
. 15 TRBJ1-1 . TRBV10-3 TGTGCCATCGCTGGCGGGGAGGGTCGGGACACTGAAGCTTTCTTT CAIAGGEGRDTEAFF
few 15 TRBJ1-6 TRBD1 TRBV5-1 TGCGCCAGCAGCCCAGGACAGGGGGATAATTCACCCCTCCACTTT CASSPGQGDNSPLHF
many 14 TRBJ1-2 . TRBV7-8 TGTGCCAGCAGCTTAAAGTGGGGGGCCTGGGGCTACACCTTC CASSLKWGAWGYTF
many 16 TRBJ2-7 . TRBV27 TGTGCCAGCAGCGCCAGCCAGACGGACTACTCCTACGAGCAGTACTTC CASSASQTDYSYEQYF
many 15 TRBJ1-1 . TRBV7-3 TGTGCCAGCAGCCCCGGGGACGGAATGAACACTGAAGCTTTCTTT CASSPGDGMNTEAFF
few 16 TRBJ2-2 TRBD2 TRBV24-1 TGTGCCACCAGTGACCCTAGCGGGGGGAACACCGGGGAGCTGTTTTTT CATSDPSGGNTGELFF
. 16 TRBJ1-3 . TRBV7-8 TGTGCCAGCAGCTTAACCGACCCTAACCCTGGAAACACCATATATTTT CASSLTDPNPGNTIYF
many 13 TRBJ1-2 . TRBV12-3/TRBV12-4 TGTGCCAGCAGAGGTGGGGGGGCGTATGGCTACACCTTC CASRGGGAYGYTF
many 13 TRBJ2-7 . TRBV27 TGTGCCAGCAGTTTTATGGGATCCTACGAGCAGTACTTC CASSFMGSYEQYF
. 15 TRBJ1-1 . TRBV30 TGTGCCTGGGCTCTAGGGGGAAACATGAACACTGAAGCTTTCTTT CAWALGGNMNTEAFF
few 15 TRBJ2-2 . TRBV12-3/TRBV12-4 TGTGCCAGCAGTTGGACAGCAGCTAGGGTCGGGGAGCTGTTTTTT CASSWTAARVGELFF
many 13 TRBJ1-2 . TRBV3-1 TGTGCCAGCAGCCAAGGCTTTAGTTATGGCTACACCTTC CASSQGFSYGYTF
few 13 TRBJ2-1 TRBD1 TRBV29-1 TGCAGCGGGAAGGGACAGGTCATCGGTGAGCAGTTCTTC CSGKGQVIGEQFF
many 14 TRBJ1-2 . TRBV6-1 TGTGCCAGCAGTTTTAGCGGACAGTCCTATGGCTACACCTTC CASSFSGQSYGYTF
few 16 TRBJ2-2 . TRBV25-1 TGTGCCAGCAGTGAATTACCCGAGACTACTTCTGGGGAGCTGTTTTTT CASSELPETTSGELFF
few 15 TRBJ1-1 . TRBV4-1 TGCGCCAGCAGCCAACTATCCGGCGGGAACACTGAAGCTTTCTTT CASSQLSGGNTEAFF